Each of the 24 T cell receptor beta chains below was sequenced from the same sample in a study of PD-1 blockade in classical Hodgkin lymphoma. All patients experienced relapse after autologous stem cell transplantation, and brentuximab vedotin exposure was variable. The data were produced by immunoSEQ multiplex PCR, yet TCRdb's version contains in-frame clones alone and is incomplete. Of some 100,000 clones listed, around nine tenths are singletons. The starting material was peripheral blood mononuclear cells (PBMCs), obtained at baseline. Receptors were obtained from a human donor with classical Hodgkin lymphoma.

This chain joins TRBV6-1 and TRBJ1-1, with 12 bases fitting TRBD1. Germline V gene lookup returns CDR1 MNHNS and CDR2 SASEGT. The CDR3 extends over 14 amino acids. Trimming cost V 3 bases and J 7 bases; bases outside gene matches: 3. CDR3 DNA sequence: TGTGCCAGCAGTGAGGGACAGGGGGCAGGTGAAGCTTTCTTT. It encodes CASSEGQGAGEAFF.

The CDR3 sequence is CASSLGGYAYEQYF. The CDR3 coding sequence is TGTGCCAGCAGCTTAGGCGGGTACGCCTACGAGCAGTACTTC. This chain joins TRBV13 and TRBJ2-7; no clear D. CDR1 is PRHDT, CDR2 FYEKMQ, per germline (reference sequence). V lost 0 bases, J lost 2 bases, and 8 bases lay in between. The CDR3 has 14 amino acids.

The chain joins TRBV2 to TRBJ1-3; D ambiguous. There are 15 residues in the CDR3. V shed 1 base and J shed 0 bases, with 7 bases lying between them. CDR1 and CDR2 from the germline V gene are SNHLY and FYNNEI. This chain's CDR3 is CASSEDRSSGNTIYF. The CDR3 nucleotides are TGTGCCAGCAGTGAAGACCGCAGCTCTGGAAACACCATATATTTT.

This chain uses TRBV30 with TRBJ1-5; D unclear. The V and J ends lost 2 bases and 3 bases respectively, with 5 bases between them. Germline V gene sequence: CDR1 GTSNPN, CDR2 SVGIG (reference sequence). This CDR3 region has 12 residues. CDR3 loop: CAWSTFNQPQHF. In DNA, the CDR3 is TGTGCCTGGAGTACTTTCAATCAGCCCCAGCATTTT.

The chain carries TRBV6-6 and TRBJ2-5, with 8 bases matching TRBD1. Losses at the gene ends were 0 bases for V and 7 bases for J; bases not matched to a gene: 7. The CDR3 covers 15 residues. Germline V gene lookup returns CDR1 MNHNY and CDR2 SVGAGI (reference sequence). The DNA of the CDR3 is TGTGCCAGCAGTTACTCGCAGGGGGCTCCCGGGACCCAGTACTTC. The encoded protein is CASSYSQGAPGTQYF.

The chain combines TRBV6-6 with TRBJ1-1; D perhaps matches TRBD1 (5 bases). CDR3 length: 12 residues. The ends were cut back, 2 bases at V and 9 bases at J, with 10 bases in the middle. The V gene's germline CDR1 is MNHNY and CDR2 SVGAGI (reference sequence). The CDR3 sequence: CASSYAGVKAFF. The CDR3 DNA is TGTGCCAGCAGTTACGCGGGGGTCAAAGCTTTCTTT.

The rearrangement links TRBV7-8 to TRBJ2-1, with TRBD2 matching 8 bases. After removal of 5 bases from V and 0 bases from J, the junction contained 12 bases not matched to a gene. Germline V gene sequence: CDR1 SGHVS, CDR2 FQNEAQ. The CDR3 has 18 amino acids. CDR3 sequence reads: CASSQYPTSVNSYNEQFF. The CDR3 DNA reads as TGTGCCAGCAGCCAATACCCGACTAGCGTAAACTCCTACAATGAGCAGTTCTTC.

The J gene is TRBJ2-1, the V gene TRBV9, with a weak D call TRBD2 (6 bases). This CDR3 has 12 amino acids. Germline CDR1 is SGDLS and CDR2 is YYNGEE. V was cut by 2 bases and J by 7 bases, with 7 bases left in between. The CDR3 DNA reads as TGTGCCAGCAGCGTGACTAGTAATGAGCAGTTCTTC. This encodes CASSVTSNEQFF.

This rearrangement joins TRBV28 to TRBJ1-5; the D is unclear. V was clipped by 1 base and J by 6 bases, with 4 bases between them. This CDR3 is built from 12 residues. Germline V gene sequence: CDR1 MDHEN, CDR2 SYDVKM. CDR3 coding DNA: TGTGCCAGCAGTTTATTAAGTCAGCCCCAGCATTTT. It encodes CASSLLSQPQHF.

The rearrangement joins TRBV6-1 to TRBJ1-3, with 10 nucleotides matching TRBD1. Germline lookup yields CDR1 MNHNS and CDR2 SASEGT. CDR3 length equals 18 residues. V lost 4 bases to trimming and J lost 3 bases; unmatched junction nucleotides: 12. The CDR3 protein is CASSGRQRTGGFGNTIYF. For the CDR3, the DNA is TGTGCCAGCAGTGGCCGACAGAGGACAGGGGGGTTTGGAAACACCATATATTTT.

The CDR3 here is CASRGWGEQYF. The CDR3 DNA is TGTGCCAGCAGGGGCTGGGGAGAGCAGTACTTC. V gene TRBV27 combines with J gene TRBJ2-5; perhaps TRBD2 as D (5 bases). The germline gives CDR1 MNHEY, CDR2 SMNVEV (reference sequence). CDR3 length equals 11 residues. V gave up 6 bases and J gave up 11 bases, with 13 bases separating them.

The chain recombines TRBV27 with TRBJ1-6; D is unclear. Trimming shortened V by 8 bases and J by 13 bases, and 18 bases separated the two germline ends. The V gene's germline CDR1 is MNHEY and CDR2 SMNVEV (reference sequence). The CDR3 loop spans 13 amino acids. CDR3 region: CASGPRAHGPLHF. The DNA for the CDR3 is TGTGCCAGCGGCCCGCGGGCCCACGGGCCCCTCCACTTT.

The chain joins TRBV30 to TRBJ1-2, with TRBD1 as a possible D gene (5 bases). The CDR3 covers 13 residues. The germline V gene has CDR1 GTSNPN and CDR2 SVGIG (reference sequence). The germline V and J ends were trimmed by 4 bases and 1 base, with 10 bases remaining between them. The CDR3 region has the DNA TGTGCCTGGACCCGGGACCGTAACTATGGCTACACCTTC. Amino acids: CAWTRDRNYGYTF. The whole variable domain, remainder taken from reference TRBV30 and TRBJ1-2, is SQTIHQWPATLVQPVGSPLSLECTVEGTSNPNLYWYRQAAGRGLQLLFYSVGIGQISSEVPQNLSASRPQDRQFILSSKKLLLSDSGFYLCAWTRDRNYGYTFGSGTRLTVV.

About this clone: Other DNA sequences in this sample translate to the same CDR3. This chain connects TRBV28 to TRBJ1-1; D remains unclear. The V and J ends lost 8 bases and 6 bases respectively, with 7 bases between them. Germline CDR1 MDHEN, CDR2 SYDVKM. The CDR3 runs 10 residues. CDR3 nucleotide sequence: TGTGCCAGCTCTAACGCTGAAGCTTTCTTT. Its protein is CASSNAEAFF.

Comment on this clone: The junction and the germline gene differ at one end; a read error may be behind it. The chain couples TRBV30 to TRBJ2-2; D is unclear. The CDR3 sequence is 11 residues long. Per the germline V gene, CDR1 is GTSNPN and CDR2 is SVGIG (reference sequence). CDR3: CAWSNSGELFF. CDR3 in DNA: TGTGCCTGGAGTAACAGCGGGGAGCTGTTTTTT.

The genes are TRBV7-2 and TRBJ1-2; 9 bases agree with TRBD1. With 5 bases clipped from V and 3 bases from J, the junction kept 4 bases outside the gene matches. Germline V gene lookup returns CDR1 SGHTA and CDR2 FQGNSA. CDR3 length: 14 residues. The CDR3: CASSPRTGDYGYTF. The CDR3 DNA sequence: TGTGCCAGCAGCCCAAGGACAGGGGACTATGGCTACACCTTC.

This chain connects TRBV27 to TRBJ2-1; D call uncertain. Germline CDR1 and CDR2: MNHEY and SMNVEV (reference sequence). The V and J ends lost 4 bases and 5 bases respectively, with 15 bases between them. This CDR3 is built from 15 residues. The CDR3 reads CASSYFGLVDNEQFF. CDR3 DNA sequence: TGTGCCAGCAGTTATTTCGGCCTCGTGGACAATGAGCAGTTCTTC.

V and J are TRBV28 and TRBJ2-2; 8 nucleotides agree with TRBD1. V lost 5 bases, J lost 5 bases, and 7 bases stayed unmatched. Looked up from germline, CDR1 is MDHEN and CDR2 is SYDVKM. The CDR3 covers 15 residues. Written as DNA, the CDR3 is TGTGCCAGCAGTCCACTCGGACAGGGAACCGGGGAGCTGTTTTTT. Protein sequence: CASSPLGQGTGELFF.

This chain's CDR3 is CAGATGQTYEQYF. The CDR3 DNA reads TGTGCCGGCGCAACTGGACAGACCTACGAGCAGTACTTC. The V gene is TRBV6-1, the J gene TRBJ2-7; perhaps TRBD1 as D (6 bases). The CDR3 consists of 13 residues. The V gene's germline CDR1 is MNHNS and CDR2 SASEGT. The ends were cut back, 11 bases at V and 2 bases at J, with 16 bases in the middle.

The genes are TRBV19 and TRBJ2-4; 15 bases map to TRBD2. The germline V gene has CDR1 LNHDA and CDR2 SQIVND (reference sequence). Trimming took 0 bases from V and 5 from J; bases not matched to a gene: 5. The CDR3 contains 18 residues. The CDR3 DNA sequence: TGTGCCAGTAGTATAGATGGACTAGCGGGAGGGACACAAAACATTCAGTACTTC. Its translation: CASSIDGLAGGTQNIQYF. Together with reference TRBV19 and TRBJ2-4, the CDR3 gives the full variable domain: DGGITQSPKYLFRKEGQNVTLSCEQNLNHDAMYWYRQDPGQGLRLIYYSQIVNDFQKGDIAEGYSVSREKKESFPLTVTSAQKNPTAFYLCASSIDGLAGGTQNIQYFGAGTRLSVL.

The chain couples TRBV2 to TRBJ2-2; 7 positions agree with TRBD2. The CDR3 has 15 amino acids. Germline trimming cut 6 bases from V and 2 bases from J; bases unmatched to any gene: 6. Germline CDR1 reads SNHLY; CDR2 reads FYNNEI. CDR3 bases: TGTGCCAGCAGAACCGGGACTACAAACACCGGGGAGCTGTTTTTT. Its protein is CASRTGTTNTGELFF.

The V and J genes are TRBV14 and TRBJ2-7; 9 bases line up with TRBD2. The CDR3 runs 18 residues. The germline gives CDR1 SGHDN, CDR2 FVKESK. V lost 1 base to trimming and J lost 4 bases; unmatched junction nucleotides: 14. The CDR3 coding sequence is TGTGCCAGCAGCCAAGCGGGGGACTGGAGCGGGAGGAGATACGAGCAGTACTTC. As protein: CASSQAGDWSGRRYEQYF.

CDR3 DNA: TGTGCCAGCAGGCACACCCCAACAGGAATCTATGGCTACACCTTC. Translated, it gives CASRHTPTGIYGYTF. The chain joins TRBV27 to TRBJ1-2, with a weak D call TRBD1 (5 bases). Per the germline V gene, CDR1 is MNHEY and CDR2 is SMNVEV (reference sequence). Trimming stripped 6 bases from V and 4 bases from J, with 18 bases between. This CDR3 comprises 15 residues.

The chain recombines TRBV10-3 with TRBJ2-3; D ambiguous. The CDR3 spans 17 residues. Germline V gene lookup returns CDR1 ENHRY and CDR2 SYGVKD. V gave up 0 bases and J gave up 0 bases, with 13 bases separating them. The CDR3 sequence is CAISESEGRTSTDTQYF. CDR3 sequence (DNA): TGTGCCATCAGTGAGTCGGAAGGTCGAACTAGCACAGATACGCAGTATTTT.